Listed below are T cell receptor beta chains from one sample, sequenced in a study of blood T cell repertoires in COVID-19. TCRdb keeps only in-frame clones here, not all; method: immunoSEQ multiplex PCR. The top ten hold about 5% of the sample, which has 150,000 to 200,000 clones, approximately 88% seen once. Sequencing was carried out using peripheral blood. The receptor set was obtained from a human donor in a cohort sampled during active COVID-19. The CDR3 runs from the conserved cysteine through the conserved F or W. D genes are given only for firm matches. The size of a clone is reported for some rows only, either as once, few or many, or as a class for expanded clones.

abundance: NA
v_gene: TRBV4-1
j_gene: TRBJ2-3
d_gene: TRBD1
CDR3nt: TGCGCCAGCAGCCTGGGACAGGGTGAGACAGATACGCAGTATTTT
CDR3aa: CASSLGQGETDTQYF

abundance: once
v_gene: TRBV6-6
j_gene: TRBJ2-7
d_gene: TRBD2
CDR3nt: TGTGCCAGCAGTTCCCGACTAGCGGGAGTTGTCTACGAGCAGTACTTC
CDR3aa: CASSSRLAGVVYEQYF

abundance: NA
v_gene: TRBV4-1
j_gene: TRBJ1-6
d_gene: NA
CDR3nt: TGCGCCAGCAGCCAAGATGGAGGGTCCCTCCACTTT
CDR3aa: CASSQDGGSLHF

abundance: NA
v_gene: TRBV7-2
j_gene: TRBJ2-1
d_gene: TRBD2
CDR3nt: TGTGCCAGCAGTAAAGGGGGGACTAGCTACAATGAGCAGTTCTTC
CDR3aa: CASSKGGTSYNEQFF

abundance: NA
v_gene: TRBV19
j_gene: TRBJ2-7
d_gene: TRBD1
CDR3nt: TGTGCCAGTAGTATAAGGGGGCATTCGTCCTACGAGCAGTACTTC
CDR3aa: CASSIRGHSSYEQYF

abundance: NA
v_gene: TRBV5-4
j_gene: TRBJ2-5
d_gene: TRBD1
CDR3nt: TGTGCCAGCAGCTTGGGGCCGACAGGGAAGACAGAGACCCAGTACTTC
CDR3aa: CASSLGPTGKTETQYF

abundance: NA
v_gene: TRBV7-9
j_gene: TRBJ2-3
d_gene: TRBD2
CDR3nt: TGTGCCAGCAGCTTGGGTCTAGCGGGTGGAGATACGCAGTATTTT
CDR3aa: CASSLGLAGGDTQYF

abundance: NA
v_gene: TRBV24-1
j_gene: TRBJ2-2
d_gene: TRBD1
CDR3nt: TGTGCCACCAGTGGCACAGGGGGGCCCGGGGAGCTGTTTTTT
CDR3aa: CATSGTGGPGELFF

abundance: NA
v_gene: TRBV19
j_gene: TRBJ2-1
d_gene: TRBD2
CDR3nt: TGTGCCAGTAGCCAGGGACTAGCGGGAGGTGAGCAGTTCTTC
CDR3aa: CASSQGLAGGEQFF

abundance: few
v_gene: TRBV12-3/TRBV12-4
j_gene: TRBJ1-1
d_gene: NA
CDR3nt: TGTGCCAGCAGTTTACGAGGGAACACTGAAGCTTTCTTT
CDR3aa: CASSLRGNTEAFF

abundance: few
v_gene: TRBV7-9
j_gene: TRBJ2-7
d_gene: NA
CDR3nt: TGTGCCAGCAGCTTAGGTAGGGGCCCTCGCCACGAGCAGTACTTC
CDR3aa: CASSLGRGPRHEQYF

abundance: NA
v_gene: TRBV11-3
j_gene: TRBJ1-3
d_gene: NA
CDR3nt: TGTGCCAGCAGCTTAGTCGTGTCTGGAAACACCATATATTTT
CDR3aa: CASSLVVSGNTIYF

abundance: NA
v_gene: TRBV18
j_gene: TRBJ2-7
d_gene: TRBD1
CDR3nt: TGTGCCAGCTCCTCTGGGACAGGTGTTTCCTACGAGCAGTACTTC
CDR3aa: CASSSGTGVSYEQYF

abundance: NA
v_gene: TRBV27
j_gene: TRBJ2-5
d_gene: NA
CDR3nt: TGTGCCAGCAGTTTATCGGCCCAAGAGACCCAGTACTTC
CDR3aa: CASSLSAQETQYF

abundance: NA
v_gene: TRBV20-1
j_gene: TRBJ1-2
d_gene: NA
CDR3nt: TGCAGTGCTAGAGGCGGCGGGGGCTACACCTTC
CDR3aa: CSARGGGGYTF